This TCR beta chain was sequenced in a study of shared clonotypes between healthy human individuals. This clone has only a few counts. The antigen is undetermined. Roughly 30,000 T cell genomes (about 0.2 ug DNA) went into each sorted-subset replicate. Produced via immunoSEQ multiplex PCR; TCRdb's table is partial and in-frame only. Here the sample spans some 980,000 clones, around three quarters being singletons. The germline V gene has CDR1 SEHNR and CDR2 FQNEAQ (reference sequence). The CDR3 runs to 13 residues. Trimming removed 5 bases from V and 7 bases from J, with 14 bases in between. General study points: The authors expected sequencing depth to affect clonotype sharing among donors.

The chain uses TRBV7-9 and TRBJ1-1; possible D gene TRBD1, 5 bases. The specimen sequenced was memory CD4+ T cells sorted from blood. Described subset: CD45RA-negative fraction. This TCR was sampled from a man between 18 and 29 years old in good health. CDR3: CASSRQQVDEAFF. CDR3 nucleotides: TGTGCCAGCAGCCGACAACAGGTGGATGAAGCTTTCTTT.